Below, 22 T cell receptor beta chains from the same sample are listed, as sequenced in a study of shared clonotypes between healthy human individuals. Measured with immunoSEQ multiplex PCR; TCRdb has only the in-frame clones, and not every one. Among 2,100,000 or so clones listed, roughly 95% were seen once. Sequencing used naive CD4+ T cells sorted from blood. Subset in this sample: CD45RA+ positively selected. These receptors were taken from a man aged 18 to 30 in good health.

CDR3 loop: CASSAYGGTTGELFF. CDR3 nucleotides: TGTGCCAGCAGCGCCTACGGGGGTACCACCGGGGAGCTGTTTTTT. The V gene is TRBV9, the J gene TRBJ2-2; tentatively, D is TRBD2 (6 bases). Germline V gene sequence: CDR1 SGDLS, CDR2 YYNGEE. This CDR3 is built from 15 residues. Trimming took off 3 bases at V and 4 bases at J, with 13 bases between the two ends.

The V call is TRBV11-3, the J call TRBJ1-5; D is perhaps TRBD1 (6 bases). Germline V gene sequence: CDR1 SGHNT, CDR2 YENEEA. The CDR3 has 17 residues. Trimming removed 6 bases at V and 3 bases at J, with 21 bases between. The CDR3, as DNA: TGTGCCAGCAGAGACCCGAGGAGGGACACATTCAATCAGCCCCAGCATTTT. Translation: CASRDPRRDTFNQPQHF.

The chain has TRBV6-1 and TRBJ1-1; tentative D call: TRBD1 (5 bases). The CDR3 sequence is 15 residues long. V shed 4 bases and J shed 0 bases, with 12 bases lying between them. Germline V CDR1 and CDR2: MNHNS, SASEGT. CDR3 coding DNA: TGTGCCAGCAGTGCGTCAGGGACGATGAACACTGAAGCTTTCTTT. This sequence encodes CASSASGTMNTEAFF.

The rearrangement joins TRBV5-6 to TRBJ2-4; 7 bases line up with TRBD2. CDR3 length: 16 residues. After removal of 0 bases from V and 2 bases from J, the junction contained 5 bases not matched to a gene. CDR1 and CDR2 (germline): SGHDT, YYEEEE. The CDR3 DNA reads as TGTGCCAGCAGCTTGGTGGCGGGAGTTTCCAAAAACATTCAGTACTTC. It translates to CASSLVAGVSKNIQYF.

The chain recombines TRBV30 with TRBJ2-7; D unresolved. Trimming left V 0 bases short and J 6 bases short, with 9 bases between. The length of the CDR3 is 12 residues. CDR1 and CDR2 (germline): GTSNPN, SVGIG (reference sequence). The CDR3 here is CAWSVKGSEQYF. Written as DNA, the CDR3 is TGTGCCTGGAGTGTAAAGGGATCCGAGCAGTACTTC.

V usage is TRBV11-2 and J usage is TRBJ2-7, with D possibly matching TRBD1 (5 bases). V dropped 5 bases and J dropped 5 bases, with 22 bases sitting between them. CDR3 length: 16 amino acids. Per germline, CDR1 SGHAT and CDR2 FQNNGV. Here the CDR3 DNA reads TGTGCCAGCAGCCAGCCTGAGGACACCGCATCCCACGAGCAGTACTTC. Amino acids: CASSQPEDTASHEQYF.

The V gene is TRBV7-9, the J gene TRBJ1-1; 7 positions agree with TRBD1. The CDR3 sequence is 14 residues long. Germline-derived CDR1 and CDR2 are SEHNR and FQNEAQ (reference sequence). After removal of 4 bases from V and 5 bases from J, the junction contained 7 bases not matched to a gene. CDR3 protein: CASSSQGVETEAFF. The CDR3 region has the DNA TGTGCCAGCAGCTCGCAGGGGGTTGAGACTGAAGCTTTCTTT.

The V and J genes are TRBV5-1 and TRBJ1-1; TRBD1 might be the D (5 bases). Germline V gene sequence: CDR1 SGHRS, CDR2 YFSETQ. This CDR3 contains 16 residues. V was trimmed by 7 bases and J by 1 base, leaving 20 bases between them. For the CDR3, the DNA is TGCGCCAGCGCTTCCGCCCCCGGGGGGGGGAACACTGAAGCTTTCTTT. Its protein is CASASAPGGGNTEAFF.

This sequence joins TRBV28 and TRBJ2-7; D unclear. Germline values: CDR1 MDHEN, CDR2 SYDVKM. This CDR3 contains 15 residues. Trimming cost V 5 bases and J 1 base, with 15 bases left between them. The CDR3 coding sequence is TGTGCCAGCAGTGAATTCTGGAGAGGATCCTACGAGCAGTACTTC. Its protein product is CASSEFWRGSYEQYF.

A remark on this clone: At the DNA level, this CDR3 is encoded by other sequences in the same sample as well. This chain links TRBV5-1 with TRBJ2-3; D is undetermined. CDR1 is SGHRS and CDR2 is YFSETQ in the germline V gene. CDR3 length: 14 amino acids. Trimming shortened V by 0 bases and J by 4 bases, and 9 bases separated the two germline ends. CDR3 amino acids: CASSLGPLPDTQYF. CDR3 DNA: TGCGCCAGCAGCTTGGGCCCCCTGCCAGATACGCAGTATTTT.

This rearrangement joins TRBV5-1 to TRBJ1-4; 8 bases align to TRBD1. Germline V gene data show CDR1 as SGHRS and CDR2 as YFSETQ. The CDR3 covers 14 residues. V lost 4 bases and J lost 7; bases outside the gene matches: 6. CDR3 sequence reads: CASSAGTGGEKLFF. CDR3 DNA sequence: TGCGCCAGCAGCGCCGGGACAGGTGGTGAAAAACTGTTTTTT.

CDR3 region: CASSGSGTEAFF. The DNA for the CDR3 is TGTGCCAGCAGTGGGTCGGGCACTGAAGCTTTCTTT. The chain joins TRBV6-5 to TRBJ1-1; D unresolved. Deletions cut 5 bases from V and 4 bases from J, with 8 bases between. Germline assignment: CDR1 MNHEY and CDR2 SVGAGI. CDR3 length equals 12 residues.

The genes are TRBV5-1 and TRBJ2-3, with TRBD1 matching over 7 bases. Germline V gene lookup returns CDR1 SGHRS and CDR2 YFSETQ. This CDR3 has 15 residues. The V segment lost 0 bases and the J segment 4 bases; nucleotides outside the gene matches: 5. DNA of the CDR3: TGCGCCAGCAGCTTGGGGGGACAGAGAGCAGATACGCAGTATTTT. This gives the protein CASSLGGQRADTQYF. Drawing the rest from reference TRBV5-1 and TRBJ2-3, the complete variable domain is KAGVTQTPRYLIKTRGQQVTLSCSPISGHRSVSWYQQTPGQGLQFLFEYFSETQRNKGNFPGRFSGRQFSNSRSEMNVSTLELGDSALYLCASSLGGQRADTQYFGPGTRLTVL.

The rearrangement joins TRBV18 to TRBJ1-2; a possible D gene is TRBD1 (5 bases). Germline CDR1 is KGHSH and CDR2 is LQKENI. Trimming took off 5 bases at V and 6 bases at J, with 16 bases between the two ends. CDR3 length equals 14 residues. This chain's CDR3 is CASSKQVPRNGYTF. CDR3 sequence (DNA): TGTGCCAGCTCAAAACAGGTCCCTCGGAATGGCTACACCTTC.

The chain employs TRBV29-1 and TRBJ2-1, with 9 bases matching TRBD1. Germline lookup yields CDR1 SQVTM and CDR2 ANQGSEA. The CDR3 covers 13 residues. V trimming: 2 bases; J trimming: 7 bases; junction bases outside the gene matches: 3. The CDR3 is CSVERDRVNEQFF. CDR3 DNA: TGCAGCGTTGAAAGGGACAGGGTGAATGAGCAGTTCTTC.

The chain combines TRBV10-3 with TRBJ1-4; D possibly corresponds to TRBD1 (5 bases). Trimming removed 10 bases from V and 8 bases from J, with 14 bases in between. Germline CDR1 reads ENHRY; CDR2 reads SYGVKD. This CDR3 is built from 12 residues. The CDR3 protein is CATLGPGEKLFF. CDR3 DNA: TGTGCCACCCTGGGGCCGGGAGAAAAACTGTTTTTT.

In the case of this clone: This sample also contains other DNA sequences that code for the same CDR3. J is TRBJ2-7 and V is TRBV6-5; 9 bases fit TRBD2. CDR1 is MNHEY and CDR2 is SVGAGI in the germline V gene. Unmatched junction bases numbered 6, after V lost 6 bases and J lost 3 bases. The CDR3 is made up of 14 amino acids. The CDR3 region is CASSPSGGSYEQYF. The CDR3 DNA follows: TGTGCCAGCAGCCCAAGCGGGGGGAGCTACGAGCAGTACTTC.

J is TRBJ1-2 and V is TRBV5-4; D not resolved. Trimming stripped 0 bases from V and 7 bases from J, with 10 bases between. Germline loops: CDR1 SGHNT, CDR2 YYREEE (reference sequence). The CDR3 contains 13 residues. The CDR3 here is CASSLASTTGYTF. CDR3 DNA: TGTGCCAGCAGCTTGGCCTCGACTACTGGCTACACCTTC. Looking up the rest from reference TRBV5-4 and TRBJ1-2 gives the full variable domain: ETGVTQSPTHLIKTRGQQVTLRCSSQSGHNTVSWYQQALGQGPQFIFQYYREEENGRGNFPPRFSGLQFPNYSSELNVNALELDDSALYLCASSLASTTGYTFGSGTRLTVV.

This clone was found once. Other DNA sequences of this sample code for an identical CDR3. The chain carries TRBV19 and TRBJ1-2; 10 bases fit TRBD1. The V segment lost 7 bases and the J segment 2 bases; nucleotides outside the gene matches: 4. This CDR3 contains 14 residues. Germline CDR1 and CDR2: LNHDA and SQIVND (reference sequence). CDR3 sequence reads: CASTDRGLNYGYTF. The CDR3 region has the DNA TGTGCCAGTACCGACAGGGGGCTAAACTATGGCTACACCTTC. Drawing the rest from reference TRBV19 and TRBJ1-2, the complete variable domain is DGGITQSPKYLFRKEGQNVTLSCEQNLNHDAMYWYRQDPGQGLRLIYYSQIVNDFQKGDIAEGYSVSREKKESFPLTVTSAQKNPTAFYLCASTDRGLNYGYTFGSGTRLTVV.

This chain uses TRBV11-2 with TRBJ2-7; no firm D call. Germline CDR1 SGHAT, CDR2 FQNNGV. V was clipped by 2 bases and J by 0 bases, with 8 bases between them. The CDR3 has 14 residues. The CDR3 sequence is CASSLPGHSYEQYF. CDR3 bases: TGTGCCAGCAGCTTACCAGGCCACTCCTACGAGCAGTACTTC.

The chain uses TRBV18 and TRBJ1-3; D is undetermined. V was cut by 2 bases and J by 0 bases, with 8 bases left in between. CDR1 and CDR2 from the germline V gene are KGHSH and LQKENI. The length of the CDR3 is 15 residues. In DNA, the CDR3 is TGTGCCAGCTCACCATCGTTGGCCTCTGGAAACACCATATATTTT. This sequence encodes CASSPSLASGNTIYF.

The rearrangement links TRBV11-2 to TRBJ2-7; D is unresolved. Germline assignment: CDR1 SGHAT and CDR2 FQNNGV. The CDR3 runs to 13 residues. The germline V and J ends were trimmed by 1 base and 2 bases, with 6 bases remaining between them. CDR3 residues: CASSLGGPYEQYF. Here the CDR3 DNA reads TGTGCCAGCAGCTTAGGGGGTCCCTACGAGCAGTACTTC.